A single sample gave rise to the 30 T cell receptor beta chains below, sequenced in a study of regulatory T cells in long-lasting Graves disease. CDR3-region Arm-PCR and iRepertoire HTBI primers produced the TCR beta libraries. TCRdb re-called the multiplex PCR reads through MiXCR, storing one row per CDR3 protein. The data show about half a million distinct CDR3 sequences, about 20% seen once. Sample time point: persistent/refractory GD, antithyroid drugs over 5 years with positive TRAb. There was RNA extracted from PBMCs, and the TCR library was made from it. The sample consisted of peripheral blood mononuclear cells (PBMCs), taken when the disease was refractory, from a patient treated with antithyroid drugs. Every receptor here comes from a female donor with Graves disease.

This clonotype was counted between two and nine times. V and J are TRBV2 and TRBJ2-6, with 8 bases aligning to TRBD1. The germline V gene encodes CDR1 SNHLY and CDR2 FYNNEI. After removal of 6 bases from V and 0 bases from J, the junction contained 4 bases not matched to a gene. The CDR3 spans 16 residues. CDR3 protein: CASRGTGVSGANVLTF. The DNA of the CDR3 is TGTGCCAGCAGAGGGACAGGAGTCTCTGGGGCCAACGTCCTGACTTTC.

This clonotype was picked up a small number of times. Mismatch with germline at one junction end may stem from a read error. The rearrangement links TRBV29-1 to TRBJ2-5; D not resolved. The CDR3 is 10 residues long. Germline CDR1 reads SQVTM; CDR2 reads ANQGSEA. CDR3 nucleotide sequence: TGCAGCGTAGAAGGGGAGACCCAGTACTTC. This gives the protein CSVEGETQYF.

This clonotype was seen at least ten times. The chain carries TRBV7-2 and TRBJ2-7, with 12 positions matching TRBD1. Germline assignment: CDR1 SGHTA and CDR2 FQGNSA. The V gene end was trimmed by 5 bases and the J gene end by 4 bases; junction bases not matched to a gene: 6. The CDR3 extends over 15 amino acids. CDR3 in DNA: TGTGCCAGCAGCGGGGGGACAGGGGGCTTTTACGAGCAGTACTTC. As protein: CASSGGTGGFYEQYF.

This clonotype has a count of ten or more. The chain combines TRBV6-5 with TRBJ2-5, with TRBD2 matching 14 bases. The trim removed 2 bases at V and 5 bases at J, leaving 10 bases unmatched. The length of the CDR3 is 18 residues. Per germline, CDR1 MNHEY and CDR2 SVGAGI. The CDR3 protein is CASSYLGTSGGPRETQYF. CDR3 DNA sequence: TGTGCCAGCAGTTACCTCGGGACTAGCGGGGGCCCCAGGGAGACCCAGTACTTC.

This clonotype was picked up many times. The rearrangement uses TRBV27 and TRBJ1-4; D ambiguous. The CDR3 runs 13 residues. CDR1 and CDR2 (germline): MNHEY, SMNVEV (reference sequence). Trimming took 6 bases from V and 4 from J, leaving 9 bases between them. The CDR3 region is CASSTRSNEKLFF. In nucleotides, the CDR3 is TGTGCCAGCAGCACACGGAGTAATGAAAAACTGTTTTTT.

This clonotype was seen only a few times. The rearrangement joins TRBV7-8 to TRBJ2-3, with a weak D call TRBD1 (6 bases). This CDR3 is 15 amino acids long. V was cut by 1 base and J by 4 bases, with 12 bases left in between. Per the germline V gene, CDR1 is SGHVS and CDR2 is FQNEAQ. The CDR3 DNA follows: TGTGCCAGCAGCTTAGTGTCCACAGGGTCAGATACGCAGTATTTT. Protein: CASSLVSTGSDTQYF.

The rearrangement links TRBV5-1 to TRBJ2-5, with 9 bases fitting TRBD2. The germline CDR1 and CDR2 sequences are SGHRS and YFSETQ. Trimming cost V 2 bases and J 2 bases; bases outside gene matches: 13. This CDR3 is 18 amino acids long. CDR3 nucleotides: TGCGCCAGCAGCTTAGGACTAGTAGCGGGAGAAAGGCAAGAGACCCAGTACTTC. Protein: CASSLGLVAGERQETQYF.

This clonotype has a count of ten or more. The rearrangement joins TRBV11-2 to TRBJ1-1; 9 nucleotides align to TRBD1. Germline assignment: CDR1 SGHAT and CDR2 FQNNGV. Trimming took 4 bases from V and 5 from J; bases not matched to a gene: 5. The CDR3 consists of 14 residues. In nucleotides, the CDR3 is TGTGCCAGCAGCTCACGGACAGGGGAGACTGAAGCTTTCTTT. Protein product: CASSSRTGETEAFF.

This clonotype turned up a few times. The V call is TRBV11-3, the J call TRBJ2-7; D is possibly TRBD1 (5 bases). Trimming pared 3 bases from V and 6 bases from J, leaving 12 bases between. The CDR3 consists of 13 residues. The V gene's germline CDR1 is SGHNT and CDR2 YENEEA. The CDR3 sequence is CASSLETVTEQYF. CDR3 DNA sequence: TGTGCCAGCAGCTTGGAGACAGTCACCGAGCAGTACTTC.

This chain links TRBV6-1 with TRBJ2-4; 13 bases align to TRBD2. CDR3 length: 15 amino acids. Trimming removed 7 bases from V and 6 bases from J; junction bases left unmatched: 6. Germline CDR1 is MNHNS and CDR2 is SASEGT. CDR3 loop: CASTTSGGARNIQYF. DNA for the CDR3: TGTGCCAGCACTACTAGCGGGGGGGCGAGAAACATTCAGTACTTC.

This clonotype was observed at least ten times. As DNA, the CDR3 is TGTGCCAGCAGCCGGACAGGGTGGGACAATCAGCCCCAGCATTTT. It codes for CASSRTGWDNQPQHF. J is TRBJ1-5 and V is TRBV28; 8 positions match TRBD1. The trim removed 6 bases at V and 3 bases at J, leaving 7 bases unmatched. CDR1 is MDHEN and CDR2 is SYDVKM in the germline V gene. The CDR3 loop spans 15 amino acids.

The V gene is TRBV12-3 or TRBV12-4, the J gene TRBJ2-3; D perhaps matches TRBD2 (6 bases). With 6 bases removed from V and 0 bases from J, the gap between germline ends came to 13 bases. This CDR3 has 15 amino acids. In DNA, the CDR3 is TGTGCCAGCAGACCTCCGGGACTCAGCACAGATACGCAGTATTTT. It yields the protein CASRPPGLSTDTQYF.

This clonotype was seen a handful of times. This sequence may be a read error, since a much larger clone differs from it by one base. This chain joins TRBV3-1 and TRBJ2-7; no clear D gene. This CDR3 comprises 12 residues. Per germline, CDR1 LGHDT and CDR2 YNNKEL (reference sequence). The V end lost 2 bases, the J end lost 3 bases, and 5 bases lay between the germline ends. Written as DNA, the CDR3 is TGTGCCAGCAGCCAACAGGACTACGAGCAGTACTTC. Protein product: CASSQQDYEQYF.

This clonotype was seen repeatedly, ten times or more. This chain joins TRBV6-1 and TRBJ1-2; no firm D call. The CDR3 contains 14 residues. Germline loops: CDR1 MNHNS, CDR2 SASEGT. Trimming removed 8 bases from V and 2 bases from J, with 15 bases in between. The CDR3 protein is CASGEGGNNYGYTF. The CDR3 DNA reads TGTGCCAGCGGGGAGGGAGGGAACAACTATGGCTACACCTTC.

This clonotype was counted only a few times. V is TRBV4-3 and J is TRBJ1-4; no clear D. V lost 1 base and J 10 bases, leaving 16 bases between the germline ends. The CDR3 is 15 residues long. Germline values: CDR1 LGHNA, CDR2 YSLEER. The CDR3: CASSQANLAGVKLFF. The CDR3 DNA follows: TGCGCCAGCAGCCAAGCAAACCTCGCGGGAGTAAAACTGTTTTTT.

This clonotype was seen ten or more times. The chain couples TRBV6-2 or TRBV6-3 to TRBJ1-6, with no clear D. This CDR3 spans 15 amino acids. Trimming removed 0 bases at V and 8 bases at J, with 11 bases between. Germline V gene data show CDR1 as MNHEY and CDR2 as SVGEGT. The chain's CDR3 is CASSYSGSGYSPLHF. The CDR3 DNA is TGTGCCAGCAGTTACTCGGGGAGCGGGTATTCACCCCTCCACTTT.

The rearrangement links TRBV15 to TRBJ1-5; possible D gene TRBD1, 6 bases. V was shortened by 8 bases and J by 6 bases, with 17 bases between the two germline ends. The CDR3 contains 14 residues. The germline V gene has CDR1 LNHNV and CDR2 YYDKDF (reference sequence). The CDR3 DNA reads as TGTGCCACCGGATCGGGTGAGGGGGGTCAGCCCCAGCATTTT. Amino acids: CATGSGEGGQPQHF.

This clonotype has a count of ten or more. This chain uses TRBV19 with TRBJ2-7; the D call may be TRBD1 or TRBD2 (5 bases each). V was trimmed by 9 bases and J by 0 bases, leaving 12 bases between them. The CDR3 totals 13 residues. Germline V gene sequence: CDR1 LNHDA, CDR2 SQIVND (reference sequence). The CDR3 region is CASRDGSSYEQYF. The CDR3 DNA follows: TGTGCCAGCCGGGACGGAAGCTCCTACGAGCAGTACTTC.

Only a few counts were recorded for this clonotype. The chain recombines TRBV20-1 with TRBJ1-2; D remains unclear. The CDR3 covers 14 residues. Germline V gene lookup returns CDR1 DFQATT and CDR2 SNEGSKA (reference sequence). V was clipped by 6 bases and J by 4 bases, with 18 bases between them. Here the CDR3 DNA reads TGCAGTGCCCCCCCGAATGGTCCGGGCTATGGCTACACCTTC. Amino acids: CSAPPNGPGYGYTF.

On this clonotype itself: A clone one base away is much larger, so this may be a read error. This sequence joins TRBV5-5 and TRBJ2-2; 9 nucleotides match TRBD2. Trimming took 2 bases from V and 4 from J; bases not matched to a gene: 6. CDR3 size: 16 residues. Per the germline V gene, CDR1 is SGHKS and CDR2 is YYEKEE (reference sequence). The CDR3 nucleotides are TGTGCCAGCAGCTTTGGGACTAGCAGGAGCACCGGGGAGCTGTTTTTT. This sequence encodes CASSFGTSRSTGELFF.

This clonotype was recorded at least ten times. The chain uses TRBV27 and TRBJ1-6; D uncertain. The germline CDR1 and CDR2 sequences are MNHEY and SMNVEV (reference sequence). Trimming took off 7 bases at V and 0 bases at J, with 13 bases between the two ends. The CDR3 has 16 amino acids. The CDR3 DNA sequence: TGTGCCAGCATGAGAGGATCGGGCTCCTATAATTCACCCCTCCACTTT. Its protein product is CASMRGSGSYNSPLHF.

This clonotype was recorded many times. The CDR3 carries no conserved terminal phenylalanine or tryptophan, so it likely arises from a read error. The chain combines TRBV7-2 with TRBJ1-2, with D possibly TRBD1 on 5 matching bases. Germline V gene data show CDR1 as SGHTA and CDR2 as FQGNSA. CDR3 length: 15 residues. V lost 5 bases and J lost 0, with 13 bases in between. CDR3 DNA: TGTGCCAGCAGCCGAGGGGCGCAAGCTAACTATGGCTACACCCTC. As protein: CASSRGAQANYGYTL.

The J gene is TRBJ2-2, the V gene TRBV9; either TRBD1 or TRBD2 may supply D (6 bases each). The CDR3 spans 13 residues. Trimming removed 7 bases at V and 6 bases at J, with 13 bases between. Looked up from germline, CDR1 is SGDLS and CDR2 is YYNGEE. CDR3 coding DNA: TGTGCCAGCGAGTGGGGGGCCTCCGGGGAGCTGTTTTTT. As protein: CASEWGASGELFF.

Ten or more counts support this clonotype. The V call is TRBV6-1, the J call TRBJ1-1; D is uncertain. Germline V gene data show CDR1 as MNHNS and CDR2 as SASEGT. The ends were cut back, 8 bases at V and 1 base at J, with 14 bases in the middle. CDR3 size: 14 residues. The CDR3 sequence is CASAPREENTEAFF. CDR3 DNA sequence: TGTGCCAGCGCCCCTAGGGAGGAGAACACTGAAGCTTTCTTT.

This clonotype has at least ten counts. This chain connects TRBV19 to TRBJ1-1; no reliable D call. Germline V gene data show CDR1 as LNHDA and CDR2 as SQIVND (reference sequence). This CDR3 comprises 12 residues. V dropped 7 bases and J dropped 0 bases, with 6 bases sitting between them. The DNA for the CDR3 is TGTGCCAGTAAACGGGTGAACACTGAAGCTTTCTTT. It yields the protein CASKRVNTEAFF.

The rearrangement uses TRBV24-1 and TRBJ2-2; the D is unclear. Germline CDR1 KGHDR, CDR2 SFDVKD. V was cut by 3 bases and J by 6 bases, with 7 bases left in between. The CDR3 loop spans 13 amino acids. CDR3 nucleotides: TGTGCCACCAGTGATAGGGTTGCCGGGGAGCTGTTTTTT. Its protein is CATSDRVAGELFF.

The genes are TRBV6-4 and TRBJ1-5, with TRBD1 as a possible D gene (5 bases). The CDR3 runs 14 residues. Deletions cut 6 bases from V and 4 bases from J, with 13 bases between. The germline gives CDR1 MRHNA, CDR2 SNTAGT. The CDR3 nucleotides read TGTGCCAGCAGCCCCTCGGGGGAAAATCAGCCCCAGCATTTT. It yields the protein CASSPSGENQPQHF.

This clonotype was detected ten times or more. The J gene is TRBJ1-5, the V gene TRBV29-1; 10 bases are shared with TRBD1. Germline trimming cut 7 bases from V and 6 bases from J; bases unmatched to any gene: 3. The CDR3 sequence is 12 residues long. CDR1 is SQVTM and CDR2 is ANQGSEA in the germline V gene. CDR3 residues: CSAWTGGQPQHF. DNA of the CDR3: TGCAGCGCGTGGACAGGGGGTCAGCCCCAGCATTTT.

V gene TRBV12-3 or TRBV12-4 combines with J gene TRBJ1-5; D remains ambiguous. The CDR3 totals 14 residues. V was clipped by 2 bases and J by 1 base, with 6 bases between them. The CDR3 reads CASSLLPSNQPQHF. The CDR3 bases are TGTGCCAGCAGTTTACTCCCGAGCAATCAGCCCCAGCATTTT.

Ten or more counts support this clonotype. The chain joins TRBV12-3 or TRBV12-4 to TRBJ1-1, with a tentative D call TRBD1 (5 bases). The CDR3 is 14 amino acids. The V end lost 1 base, the J end lost 14 bases, and 20 bases lay between the germline ends. CDR3 in amino acids: CASSLGQGSIEGFF. The CDR3 nucleotides read TGTGCCAGCAGTTTAGGGCAGGGATCAATCGAGGGGTTCTTT.